This is a list of T cell receptor beta chains from one sample in a study of T cell responses to AZD1222 COVID-19 vaccine. The table came from immunoSEQ multiplex PCR; TCRdb's copy has only in-frame clones and leaves some out. This table has tens of thousands of clones, around 90% appearing once. Here the sequenced sample was peripheral blood, taken on day 0 of AZD1222 vaccination. Receptors were obtained from an adult in good health. CDR3s include the opening cysteine and the closing phenylalanine or tryptophan. A D gene is named only where the DNA matches it firmly. The listing skips clone size in some rows; elsewhere it reads once, few, many or a size class.

cdr3_aa: CASSSTLVYTEAFF; cdr3_nt: TGTGCCAGCAGTTCAACACTGGTTTACACTGAAGCTTTCTTT; v_call: TRBV28; clone_size: few; d_call: -; j_call: TRBJ1-1
cdr3_aa: CASSSVRQGRTEAFF; cdr3_nt: TGTGCCAGCTCATCAGTAAGACAGGGACGGACTGAAGCTTTCTTT; v_call: TRBV18; clone_size: -; d_call: TRBD1; j_call: TRBJ1-1
cdr3_aa: CASSTSSRSGNTIYF; cdr3_nt: TGTGCCAGCTCGACAAGTTCTCGCTCTGGAAACACCATATATTTT; v_call: TRBV18; clone_size: -; d_call: -; j_call: TRBJ1-3
cdr3_aa: CASKIQGAGGYTF; cdr3_nt: TGTGCCAGCAAGATTCAGGGGGCTGGAGGCTACACCTTC; v_call: TRBV11-2; clone_size: -; d_call: TRBD1; j_call: TRBJ1-2
cdr3_aa: CASQPQGTRAGGYTF; cdr3_nt: TGTGCCAGCCAGCCACAGGGGACTAGGGCCGGTGGCTACACCTTC; v_call: TRBV3-1/TRBV3-2; clone_size: -; d_call: TRBD1; j_call: TRBJ1-2
cdr3_aa: CASSLGQGRNGYTF; cdr3_nt: TGTGCCAGCAGCCTCGGACAGGGCAGGAATGGCTACACCTTC; v_call: TRBV7-9; clone_size: -; d_call: TRBD1; j_call: TRBJ1-2
cdr3_aa: CASSDPRTGVGGAFF; cdr3_nt: TGTGCCAGCAGTGACCCCCGAACAGGGGTCGGGGGAGCTTTCTTT; v_call: TRBV25-1; clone_size: -; d_call: TRBD1; j_call: TRBJ1-1
cdr3_aa: CASSQGRGGETQYF; cdr3_nt: TGTGCCAGCAGCCAGGGGCGGGGTGGGGAGACCCAGTACTTC; v_call: TRBV4-2; clone_size: few; d_call: -; j_call: TRBJ2-5
cdr3_aa: CASSQVGDTNYEQYF; cdr3_nt: TGCGCCAGCAGCCAAGTCGGAGACACCAACTACGAGCAGTACTTC; v_call: TRBV4-3; clone_size: once; d_call: -; j_call: TRBJ2-7
cdr3_aa: CASKGQGSSYNSPLHF; cdr3_nt: TGTGCCAGCAAGGGACAGGGAAGCTCCTATAATTCACCCCTCCACTTT; v_call: TRBV2; clone_size: once; d_call: TRBD1; j_call: TRBJ1-6
cdr3_aa: CASREKGQGTYEQYF; cdr3_nt: TGTGCCAGCAGGGAGAAGGGACAGGGGACCTACGAGCAGTACTTC; v_call: TRBV6-5; clone_size: -; d_call: TRBD1; j_call: TRBJ2-7
cdr3_aa: CASSQVTTRETQYF; cdr3_nt: TGTGCCAGCAGCCAAGTTACTACTCGGGAGACCCAGTACTTC; v_call: TRBV3-1/TRBV3-2; clone_size: -; d_call: -; j_call: TRBJ2-5
cdr3_aa: CASREGATNEKLFF; cdr3_nt: TGTGCCAGCAGGGAAGGAGCAACTAATGAAAAACTGTTTTTT; v_call: TRBV2; clone_size: -; d_call: -; j_call: TRBJ1-4
cdr3_aa: CASTVRGRGGGGYTF; cdr3_nt: TGTGCCAGCACCGTTCGGGGCAGGGGAGGTGGGGGCTACACCTTC; v_call: TRBV27; clone_size: -; d_call: -; j_call: TRBJ1-2
cdr3_aa: CASSDRRGYTF; cdr3_nt: TGTGCCAGCAGTGACCGCCGGGGCTACACCTTC; v_call: TRBV6-4; clone_size: few; d_call: -; j_call: TRBJ1-2
cdr3_aa: CASSIRGSETQYF; cdr3_nt: TGTGCCAGTAGTATAAGAGGGAGCGAGACCCAGTACTTC; v_call: TRBV19; clone_size: once; d_call: -; j_call: TRBJ2-5
cdr3_aa: CAISESIQGKPQHF; cdr3_nt: TGTGCCATCAGTGAGTCGATCCAGGGTAAGCCCCAGCATTTT; v_call: TRBV10-3; clone_size: -; d_call: -; j_call: TRBJ1-5
cdr3_aa: CASSEQGQPNEKLFF; cdr3_nt: TGTGCCAGCAGTGAACAGGGACAGCCTAATGAAAAACTGTTTTTT; v_call: TRBV2; clone_size: -; d_call: TRBD1; j_call: TRBJ1-4
cdr3_aa: CASSLVAGWTGELFF; cdr3_nt: TGTGCCAGCAGCTTAGTTGCGGGGTGGACCGGGGAGCTGTTTTTT; v_call: TRBV7-8; clone_size: -; d_call: -; j_call: TRBJ2-2
cdr3_aa: CASSLDLTRSGELFF; cdr3_nt: TGCGCCAGCAGCTTGGACCTGACCCGCTCCGGGGAGCTGTTTTTT; v_call: TRBV5-1; clone_size: few; d_call: -; j_call: TRBJ2-2
cdr3_aa: CASSPTGSGGNTGELFF; cdr3_nt: TGTGCCAGCAGCCCGACAGGTAGCGGGGGGAACACCGGGGAGCTGTTTTTT; v_call: TRBV9; clone_size: once; d_call: TRBD2; j_call: TRBJ2-2
cdr3_aa: CASTALAGGYNEQFF; cdr3_nt: TGTGCCAGCACCGCCCTAGCGGGGGGGTACAATGAGCAGTTCTTC; v_call: TRBV7-6; clone_size: -; d_call: TRBD2; j_call: TRBJ2-1
cdr3_aa: CASSSGQFSSEAFF; cdr3_nt: TGTGCCAGCAGCTCGGGACAATTTTCCTCCGAAGCTTTCTTT; v_call: TRBV7-9; clone_size: -; d_call: -; j_call: TRBJ1-1
cdr3_aa: CASSLVVGGPSYNEQFF; cdr3_nt: TGTGCCAGCAGCTTAGTGGTGGGGGGGCCGTCCTACAATGAGCAGTTCTTC; v_call: TRBV11-2; clone_size: -; d_call: -; j_call: TRBJ2-1
cdr3_aa: CASSDHENSPLHF; cdr3_nt: TGTGCCAGCAGTGATCATGAAAATTCACCCCTCCACTTT; v_call: TRBV6-1; clone_size: -; d_call: -; j_call: TRBJ1-6
cdr3_aa: CSVVGQSNTGELFF; cdr3_nt: TGCAGCGTTGTTGGACAGTCAAACACCGGGGAGCTGTTTTTT; v_call: TRBV29-1; clone_size: -; d_call: -; j_call: TRBJ2-2
cdr3_aa: CASRRGQLYNEQFF; cdr3_nt: TGCGCCAGCAGGAGGGGACAGTTATACAATGAGCAGTTCTTC; v_call: TRBV4-3; clone_size: -; d_call: TRBD1; j_call: TRBJ2-1
cdr3_aa: CASSSRGLRRGNRNEQFF; cdr3_nt: TGTGCCAGCAGCTCCAGGGGGCTTAGACGGGGTAATCGGAATGAGCAGTTCTTC; v_call: TRBV11-2; clone_size: -; d_call: TRBD1; j_call: TRBJ2-1
cdr3_aa: CASSQGEKLFF; cdr3_nt: TGTGCCAGCAGCCAAGGTGAAAAACTGTTTTTT; v_call: TRBV4-2; clone_size: -; d_call: -; j_call: TRBJ1-4
cdr3_aa: CASRPRESNYGYTF; cdr3_nt: TGTGCCAGCAGACCCAGGGAGTCTAACTATGGCTACACCTTC; v_call: TRBV2; clone_size: -; d_call: -; j_call: TRBJ1-2
cdr3_aa: CASSQSGYNEQFF; cdr3_nt: TGTGCCAGCAGCCAATCCGGGTACAATGAGCAGTTCTTC; v_call: TRBV4-2; clone_size: once; d_call: -; j_call: TRBJ2-1
cdr3_aa: CASLRTADDAKAKNIQYF; cdr3_nt: TGTGCCAGCTTAAGGACGGCCGATGACGCCAAAGCCAAAAACATTCAGTACTTC; v_call: TRBV28; clone_size: -; d_call: -; j_call: TRBJ2-4
cdr3_aa: CASSIDPLYMRGGSSYNEQFF; cdr3_nt: TGTGCCAGTAGTATAGACCCACTATACATGCGGGGGGGAAGCTCCTACAATGAGCAGTTCTTC; v_call: TRBV19; clone_size: -; d_call: TRBD2; j_call: TRBJ2-1
cdr3_aa: CASSGPIGAFNEKLFF; cdr3_nt: TGTGCCAGCAGTGGGCCCATCGGGGCGTTTAATGAAAAACTGTTTTTT; v_call: TRBV28; clone_size: -; d_call: -; j_call: TRBJ1-4
cdr3_aa: CASSQVLGGREQYF; cdr3_nt: TGCGCCAGCAGCCAAGTGTTAGGGGGCCGAGAGCAGTACTTC; v_call: TRBV4-3; clone_size: -; d_call: TRBD1; j_call: TRBJ2-7
cdr3_aa: CASSLGDTSYEQYF; cdr3_nt: TGTGCCAGCAGCCTAGGGGACACCAGCTACGAGCAGTACTTC; v_call: TRBV3-1/TRBV3-2; clone_size: -; d_call: -; j_call: TRBJ2-7
cdr3_aa: CASSLMEQGRSPLHF; cdr3_nt: TGTGCCAGCAGTTTAATGGAACAGGGACGTTCACCCCTCCACTTT; v_call: TRBV28; clone_size: -; d_call: -; j_call: TRBJ1-6
cdr3_aa: CAISDRAADTQYF; cdr3_nt: TGTGCCATCAGTGATCGGGCCGCAGATACGCAGTATTTT; v_call: TRBV10-3; clone_size: -; d_call: -; j_call: TRBJ2-3
cdr3_aa: CASSWTVMSSYEQYF; cdr3_nt: TGTGCCAGCAGCTGGACAGTTATGAGCTCCTACGAGCAGTACTTC; v_call: TRBV7-2; clone_size: -; d_call: -; j_call: TRBJ2-7